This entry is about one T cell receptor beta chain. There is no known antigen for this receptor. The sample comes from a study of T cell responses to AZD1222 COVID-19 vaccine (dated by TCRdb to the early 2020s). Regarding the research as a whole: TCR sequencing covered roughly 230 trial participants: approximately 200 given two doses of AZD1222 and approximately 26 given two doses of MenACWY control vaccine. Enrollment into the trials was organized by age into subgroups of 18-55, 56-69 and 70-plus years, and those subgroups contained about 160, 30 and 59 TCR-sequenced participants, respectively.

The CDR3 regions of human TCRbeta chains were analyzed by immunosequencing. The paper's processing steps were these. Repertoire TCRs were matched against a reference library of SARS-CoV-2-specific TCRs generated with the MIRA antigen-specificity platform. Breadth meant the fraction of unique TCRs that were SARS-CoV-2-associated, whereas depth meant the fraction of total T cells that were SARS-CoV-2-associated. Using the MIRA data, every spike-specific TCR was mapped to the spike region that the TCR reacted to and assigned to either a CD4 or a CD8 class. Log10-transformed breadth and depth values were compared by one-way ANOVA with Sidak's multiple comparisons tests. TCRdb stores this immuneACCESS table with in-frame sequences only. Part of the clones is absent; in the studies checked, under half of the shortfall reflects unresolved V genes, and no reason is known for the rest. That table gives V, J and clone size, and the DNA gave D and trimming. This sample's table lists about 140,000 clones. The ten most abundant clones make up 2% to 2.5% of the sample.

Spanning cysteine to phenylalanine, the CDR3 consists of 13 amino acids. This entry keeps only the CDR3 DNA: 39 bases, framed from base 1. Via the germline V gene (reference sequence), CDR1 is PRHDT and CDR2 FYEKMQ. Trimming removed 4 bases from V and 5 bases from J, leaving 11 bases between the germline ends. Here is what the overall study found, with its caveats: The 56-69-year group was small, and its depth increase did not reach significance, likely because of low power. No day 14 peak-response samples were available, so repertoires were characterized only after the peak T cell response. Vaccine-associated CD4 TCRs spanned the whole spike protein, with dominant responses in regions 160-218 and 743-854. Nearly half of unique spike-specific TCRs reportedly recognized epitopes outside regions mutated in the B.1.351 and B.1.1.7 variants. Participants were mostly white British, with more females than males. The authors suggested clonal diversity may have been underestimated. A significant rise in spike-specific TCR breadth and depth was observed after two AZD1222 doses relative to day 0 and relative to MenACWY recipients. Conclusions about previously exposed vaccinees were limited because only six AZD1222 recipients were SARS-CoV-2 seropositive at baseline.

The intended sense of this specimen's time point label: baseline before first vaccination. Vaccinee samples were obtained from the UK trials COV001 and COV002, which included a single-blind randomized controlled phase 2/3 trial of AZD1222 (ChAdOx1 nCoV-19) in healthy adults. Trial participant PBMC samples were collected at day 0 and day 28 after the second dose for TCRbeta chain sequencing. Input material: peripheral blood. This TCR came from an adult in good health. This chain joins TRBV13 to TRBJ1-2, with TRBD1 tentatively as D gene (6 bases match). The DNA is TGTGCCAGCAGCTCTACAGGGATTTATGGCTACACCTTC. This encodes CASSSTGIYGYTF.